This T cell receptor beta chain emerged from a study of blood T cell repertoires in COVID-19. The method was immunoSEQ multiplex PCR; TCRdb's version includes in-frame clones alone and lacks a portion of them. The sample lists almost 100,000 clones, around nine tenths occurring once. Germline V gene lookup returns CDR1 LGHDT and CDR2 YNNKEL (reference sequence). CDR3 length equals 17 residues. V gave up 1 base and J gave up 5 bases, with 20 bases separating them. The receptor's source is a man aged 45-65 years with acute or convalescent COVID-19. The chain employs TRBV3-1 (or the pseudogene TRBV3-2) and TRBJ1-1; possibly TRBD1 for D (6 bases). Sequencing input: peripheral blood. CDR3 in amino acids: CASSQVVAHEGDTEAFF. CDR3 DNA: TGTGCCAGCAGCCAAGTGGTGGCTCATGAGGGGGATACTGAAGCTTTCTTT.